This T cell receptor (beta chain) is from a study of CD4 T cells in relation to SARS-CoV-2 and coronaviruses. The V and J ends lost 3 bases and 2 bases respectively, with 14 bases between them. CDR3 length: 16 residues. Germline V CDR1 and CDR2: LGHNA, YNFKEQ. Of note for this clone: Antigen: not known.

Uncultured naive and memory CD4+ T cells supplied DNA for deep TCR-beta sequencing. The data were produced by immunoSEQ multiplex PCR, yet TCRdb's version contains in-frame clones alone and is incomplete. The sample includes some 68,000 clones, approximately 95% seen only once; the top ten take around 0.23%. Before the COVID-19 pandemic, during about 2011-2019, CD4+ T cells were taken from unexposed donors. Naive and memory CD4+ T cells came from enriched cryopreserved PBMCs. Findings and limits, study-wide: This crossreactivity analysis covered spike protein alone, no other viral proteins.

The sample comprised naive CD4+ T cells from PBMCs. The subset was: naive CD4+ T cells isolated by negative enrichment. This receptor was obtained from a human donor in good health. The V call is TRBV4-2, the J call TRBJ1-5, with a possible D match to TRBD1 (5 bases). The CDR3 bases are TGTGCCAGCAGCCATCCAACGACAGTCGGCAATCAGCCCCAGCATTTT. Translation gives CASSHPTTVGNQPQHF.